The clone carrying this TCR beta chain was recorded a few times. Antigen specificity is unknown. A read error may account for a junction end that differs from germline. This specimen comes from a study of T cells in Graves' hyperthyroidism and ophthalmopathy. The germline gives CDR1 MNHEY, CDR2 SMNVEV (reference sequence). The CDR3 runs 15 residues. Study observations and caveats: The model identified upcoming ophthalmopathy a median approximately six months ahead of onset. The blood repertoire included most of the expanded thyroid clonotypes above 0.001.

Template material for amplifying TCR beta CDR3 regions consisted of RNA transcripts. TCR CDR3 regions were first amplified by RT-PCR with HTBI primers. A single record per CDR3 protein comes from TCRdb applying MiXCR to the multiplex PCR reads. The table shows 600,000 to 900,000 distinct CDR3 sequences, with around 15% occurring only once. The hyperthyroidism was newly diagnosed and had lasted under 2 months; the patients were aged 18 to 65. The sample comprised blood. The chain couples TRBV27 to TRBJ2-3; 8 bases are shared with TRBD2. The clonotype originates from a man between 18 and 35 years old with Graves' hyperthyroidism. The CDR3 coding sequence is TGTGCCAGCAGACCCGGGACTAGTAAAGCAGATACGCAGTGTTTT. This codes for CASRPGTSKADTQCF.